What follows are 11 T cell receptor beta chains derived from one specimen sequenced in a study of shared clonotypes between healthy human individuals. Method: immunoSEQ multiplex PCR; TCRdb's copy keeps in-frame clones and lacks some. The sample yields over 950,000 clones, approximately 75% seen once. The sample consisted of memory CD4+ T cells from PBMCs. Subset noted: CD45RA-negative fraction. These receptor sequences come from a man between 18 and 29 years old in good health. Some clones in this sample may be carry-over from other donors' samples.

The CDR3 nucleotides are TGCGCCAGCAGCCCCCGTCCGGGGGACGAGCAGTACTTC. Amino acid sequence: CASSPRPGDEQYF. The rearrangement joins TRBV5-1 to TRBJ2-7; weak D call: TRBD2 (6 bases). V lost 4 bases and J 5 bases, leaving 13 bases between the germline ends. Germline V gene lookup returns CDR1 SGHRS and CDR2 YFSETQ. This CDR3 has 13 amino acids.

J is TRBJ2-3 and V is TRBV5-1; 7 positions match TRBD1. The CDR3 loop spans 13 amino acids. Germline CDR1 and CDR2: SGHRS and YFSETQ. The J segment lost 6 bases and the V segment lost 8 bases, leaving 9 bases of the junction unmatched. The CDR3 loop is CASMRQGSDTQYF. The CDR3 DNA is TGCGCCAGTATGAGACAGGGCTCGGATACGCAGTATTTT.

The CDR3 DNA reads as TGTGCCAGCAGTTTATTCGACACCCACAATGGCTACACCTTC. Translation: CASSLFDTHNGYTF. The gene calls are TRBV28 and TRBJ1-2; D gene uncertain. CDR3 length: 14 amino acids. Germline CDR1 and CDR2: MDHEN and SYDVKM. With 1 base removed from V and 6 bases from J, the gap between germline ends came to 12 bases.

The genes are TRBV6-5 and TRBJ1-3, with 8 bases that match TRBD1. The CDR3 spans 15 residues. Germline values: CDR1 MNHEY, CDR2 SVGAGI. V lost 6 bases to trimming and J lost 3 bases; unmatched junction nucleotides: 7. The CDR3 protein is CASRPRTGNGNTIYF. DNA of the CDR3: TGTGCCAGCAGGCCCAGGACAGGGAATGGAAACACCATATATTTT.

This clone was seen many times. This same CDR3 is encoded by further DNA sequences in the sample. V gene TRBV9 combines with J gene TRBJ2-1, with 8 bases fitting TRBD2. After removal of 1 base from V and 0 bases from J, the junction contained 0 bases not matched to a gene. Germline CDR1 is SGDLS and CDR2 is YYNGEE. The CDR3 sequence is 15 residues long. This CDR3 reads CASSVSGSSYNEQFF. For the CDR3, the DNA is TGTGCCAGCAGCGTAAGCGGGAGCTCCTACAATGAGCAGTTCTTC.

The chain has TRBV11-3 and TRBJ2-5; possible D gene TRBD2, 5 bases. Germline V CDR1 and CDR2: SGHNT, YENEEA. The V end lost 5 bases, the J end lost 5 bases, and 12 bases lay between the germline ends. This CDR3 has 13 amino acids. CDR3 region: CASSRGGLETQYF. The CDR3, as DNA: TGTGCCAGCAGCAGAGGCGGGCTGGAGACCCAGTACTTC.

This chain links TRBV28 with TRBJ2-7; 9 bases fit TRBD1. The CDR3 spans 17 residues. Germline lookup yields CDR1 MDHEN and CDR2 SYDVKM. V lost 6 bases to trimming and J lost 0 bases; unmatched junction nucleotides: 12. The CDR3 here is CASRKRTGTGSSYEQYF. The CDR3, as DNA: TGTGCCAGCAGGAAACGAACCGGGACAGGGAGCTCCTACGAGCAGTACTTC.

The rearrangement uses TRBV27 and TRBJ2-7; 16 bases are shared with TRBD2. The CDR3 spans 15 residues. The junction had 2 bases not matched to a gene; V was cut back by 4 bases and J by 5 bases. CDR1 is MNHEY and CDR2 is SMNVEV in the germline V gene (reference sequence). CDR3 nucleotides: TGTGCCAGCAGTTCGGGGACTAGCGGGAGGGACGAGCAGTACTTC. The encoded protein is CASSSGTSGRDEQYF.

CDR3 sequence: CASSFDWTGGERGYEQYF. The CDR3 nucleotides read TGTGCCAGCAGCTTCGACTGGACAGGGGGAGAAAGAGGCTACGAGCAGTACTTC. This chain uses TRBV5-8 with TRBJ2-7; 10 nucleotides agree with TRBD1. After removal of 2 bases from V and 3 bases from J, the junction contained 14 bases not matched to a gene. Germline V gene sequence: CDR1 SGHTS, CDR2 YDEGEE. The CDR3 covers 18 residues.

A word on this clone: The same CDR3 is also encoded by other DNA sequences in this sample. V is TRBV9 and J is TRBJ2-7, with D possibly being TRBD1 (6 bases). The CDR3 covers 15 residues. Germline CDR1 is SGDLS and CDR2 is YYNGEE. V was trimmed by 0 bases and J by 2 bases, leaving 12 bases between them. The CDR3 here is CASSVGGGVPYEQYF. CDR3 sequence (DNA): TGTGCCAGCAGCGTAGGTGGGGGCGTCCCCTACGAGCAGTACTTC. Variable domain in full (rest from reference TRBV9 and TRBJ2-7): DSGVTQTPKHLITATGQRVTLRCSPRSGDLSVYWYQQSLDQGLQFLIQYYNGEERAKGNILERFSAQQFPDLHSELNLSSLELGDSALYFCASSVGGGVPYEQYFGPGTRLTVT.

This chain joins TRBV29-1 and TRBJ1-1; unclear D gene. The germline V gene encodes CDR1 SQVTM and CDR2 ANQGSEA. V was pared by 3 bases and J by 1 base, with 12 bases between. The length of the CDR3 is 14 residues. CDR3 bases: TGCAGCGTTGACAGGTCCGGGGAGAACACTGAAGCTTTCTTT. Residues: CSVDRSGENTEAFF.